Following are 8 T cell receptor beta chains from one sample sequenced in a study of T cells in Graves' hyperthyroidism and ophthalmopathy. It was RNA transcripts that yielded the amplified TCR beta CDR3 regions. RT-PCR in the first round (using the HTBI primer set) targeted the TCR CDR3. Each CDR3 protein gets one entry after TCRdb re-called the multiplex PCR reads with MiXCR. Of 400,000 to 500,000 distinct CDR3 sequences detected, approximately 15% appear once; the ten largest clones hold around a sixth. The sample was blood. Source of these receptors: a woman aged 18-29 years with Graves' hyperthyroidism.

In its sample, this clonotype was seen many times. The chain employs TRBV2 and TRBJ2-7; TRBD1 might be the D (6 bases). CDR3 length equals 16 residues. V was trimmed by 4 bases and J by 3 bases, leaving 19 bases between them. The V gene's germline CDR1 is SNHLY and CDR2 FYNNEI. CDR3 sequence: CASSALWVQGGYEQYF. The CDR3 bases are TGTGCCAGCAGTGCACTTTGGGTACAGGGTGGCTACGAGCAGTACTTC.

This clonotype was seen many times. The rearrangement uses TRBV27 and TRBJ2-2; possibly TRBD1 or TRBD2 for D (5 bases each). Germline V gene sequence: CDR1 MNHEY, CDR2 SMNVEV (reference sequence). Trimming took 0 bases from V and 4 from J, leaving 15 bases between them. The CDR3 has 17 residues. CDR3 sequence: CASSLSPFGASTGELFF. For the CDR3, the DNA is TGTGCCAGCAGTTTATCCCCTTTCGGGGCGAGCACCGGGGAGCTGTTTTTT.

This clonotype was found many times. The rearrangement joins TRBV28 to TRBJ1-2; D perhaps matches TRBD1 (5 bases). CDR1 is MDHEN, CDR2 SYDVKM, per germline. The length of the CDR3 is 11 residues. V lost 2 bases to trimming and J lost 10 bases, with 8 bases between them. The CDR3 nucleotides read TGTGCCAGCAGTTTACTACAGGACTACACCTTC. Protein: CASSLLQDYTF.

This clonotype came up many times. The chain joins TRBV27 to TRBJ1-5; no reliable D call. V was clipped by 6 bases and J by 7 bases, with 10 bases between them. The CDR3 covers 12 residues. Germline values: CDR1 MNHEY, CDR2 SMNVEV (reference sequence). The CDR3 DNA follows: TGTGCCAGCAGAGGGAGCGGCCAGCCCCAGCATTTT. Translation: CASRGSGQPQHF.

The chain recombines TRBV19 with TRBJ2-6; D not certain. Trimming shortened V by 7 bases and J by 0 bases, and 10 bases separated the two germline ends. Germline V CDR1 and CDR2: LNHDA, SQIVND (reference sequence). The CDR3 is 15 residues long. The DNA of the CDR3 is TGTGCCAGTATGGGCAGCTTCTCTGGGGCCAACGTCCTGACTTTC. This translates into CASMGSFSGANVLTF. Using reference TRBV19 and TRBJ2-6 for the parts outside the CDR3, the full variable domain is DGGITQSPKYLFRKEGQNVTLSCEQNLNHDAMYWYRQDPGQGLRLIYYSQIVNDFQKGDIAEGYSVSREKKESFPLTVTSAQKNPTAFYLCASMGSFSGANVLTFGAGSRLTVL.

This clonotype was counted ten times or more. The gene calls are TRBV10-3 and TRBJ2-7; 7 bases are a match to TRBD2. The germline CDR1 and CDR2 sequences are ENHRY and SYGVKD. This CDR3 has 15 residues. V lost 3 bases and J lost 5; bases outside the gene matches: 10. The CDR3 sequence: CAISDSPAGANEQYV. For the CDR3, the DNA is TGTGCCATCAGTGACTCCCCCGCGGGAGCGAACGAGCAGTACGTC.

In its sample, this clonotype was seen many times. The V and J genes are TRBV11-3 and TRBJ1-4, with D maybe TRBD1 (5 bases). Trimming shortened V by 6 bases and J by 3 bases, and 14 bases separated the two germline ends. Per germline, CDR1 SGHNT and CDR2 YENEEA. The CDR3 contains 15 residues. CDR3 nucleotide sequence: TGTGCCAGCAGTCCCGGGAAAGGGGCTAATGAAAAACTGTTTTTT. Translating it yields CASSPGKGANEKLFF.

This clonotype was recorded many times. V and J are TRBV5-1 and TRBJ2-1; 8 nucleotides align to TRBD2. The V gene end was trimmed by 4 bases and the J gene end by 7 bases; junction bases not matched to a gene: 16. Germline V gives CDR1 SGHRS, CDR2 YFSETQ. The length of the CDR3 is 17 residues. In DNA, the CDR3 is TGCGCCAGCAGCCCCACCGGGGGGGGAGGGCCCCGAAATGAGCAGTTCTTC. This translates into CASSPTGGGGPRNEQFF.